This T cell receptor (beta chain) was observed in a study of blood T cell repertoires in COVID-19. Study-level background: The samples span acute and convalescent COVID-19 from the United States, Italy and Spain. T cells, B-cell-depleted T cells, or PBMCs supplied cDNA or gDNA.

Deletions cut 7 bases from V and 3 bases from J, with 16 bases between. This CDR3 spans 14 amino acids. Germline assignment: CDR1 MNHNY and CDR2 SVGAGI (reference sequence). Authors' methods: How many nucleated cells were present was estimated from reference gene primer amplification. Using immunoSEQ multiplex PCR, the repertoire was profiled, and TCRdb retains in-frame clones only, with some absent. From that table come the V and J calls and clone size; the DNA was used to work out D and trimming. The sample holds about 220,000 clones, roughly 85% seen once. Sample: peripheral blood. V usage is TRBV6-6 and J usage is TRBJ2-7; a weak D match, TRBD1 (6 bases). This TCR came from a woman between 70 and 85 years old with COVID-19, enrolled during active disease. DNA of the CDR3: TGTGCCAGCAATTATGACAGGCTTAACTACGAGCAGTACTTC. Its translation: CASNYDRLNYEQYF.